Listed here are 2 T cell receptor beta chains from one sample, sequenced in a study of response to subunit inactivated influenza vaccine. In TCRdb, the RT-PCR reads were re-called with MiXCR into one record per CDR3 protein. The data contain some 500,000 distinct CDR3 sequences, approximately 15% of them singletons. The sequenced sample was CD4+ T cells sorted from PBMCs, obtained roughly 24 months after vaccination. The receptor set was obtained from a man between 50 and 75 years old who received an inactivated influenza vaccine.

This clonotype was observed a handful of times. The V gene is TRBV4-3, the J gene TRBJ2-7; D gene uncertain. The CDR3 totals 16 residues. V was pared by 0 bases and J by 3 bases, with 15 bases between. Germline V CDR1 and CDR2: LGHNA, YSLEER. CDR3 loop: CASSQERLPLSYEQYF. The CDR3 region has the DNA TGCGCCAGCAGCCAAGAACGGCTCCCCTTGAGCTACGAGCAGTACTTC.

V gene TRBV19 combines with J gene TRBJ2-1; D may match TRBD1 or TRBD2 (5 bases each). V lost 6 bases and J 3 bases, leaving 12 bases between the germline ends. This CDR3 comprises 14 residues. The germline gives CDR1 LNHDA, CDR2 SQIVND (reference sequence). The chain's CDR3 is CASRLDRNYNEQFF. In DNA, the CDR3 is TGTGCCAGTAGACTAGACAGAAACTACAATGAGCAGTTCTTC.